The T cell receptor beta chain under discussion was sequenced for a study of sequential checkpoint blockade in melanoma. About the research overall: Around 21 patients had tumor biopsies before treatment and at week 13.

The study's findings and limits: PD-L1 staining and CD8+ counts, not mutational load, tracked tumor T-cell clonality. Response in arm A was associated with pretreatment TIL clonality. Patients with week-13 increases in T-cell fraction and clonality benefited about 30 times more often.

V lost 3 bases, J lost 7 bases, and 5 bases stayed unmatched. The CDR3 contains 15 residues. Germline V gene lookup returns CDR1 LNHDA and CDR2 SQIVND (reference sequence). Treatment meaning: randomized to nivolumab then ipilimumab (arm A) or the reverse (arm B). A note on this clone: Its target is not known.

Sequencing was performed with immunoSEQ multiplex PCR; in TCRdb, only in-frame clones are kept and a portion is missing. Counted here are about 9,300 clones, 27% occurring once; the ten biggest clones make up under 25%. The TCR sequence derives from a human donor with melanoma. The chain is built from TRBV19 and TRBJ1-3; TRBD1 matches 11 bases. The material sequenced was tumor tissue (inferred from file names), taken from a patient given nivolumab and ipilimumab in sequence. CDR3 region: CASSIIGQGANTIYF. The CDR3 coding sequence is TGTGCCAGTAGTATTATAGGACAGGGGGCCAACACCATATATTTT.